These 32 T cell receptor beta chains originate from one sample sequenced in a study of cytomegalovirus exposure and HLA in healthy donors. In the PCR, 60 Vbeta and 13 Jbeta primers were used. The data were produced by immunoSEQ multiplex PCR, yet TCRdb's version contains in-frame clones alone and is incomplete. The sample shows about 130,000 clones, roughly 79% of them seen only once. The sequencing input was PBMCs. The receptors come from a man aged 18 to 30 in good health and CMV-seronegative.

This clone was picked up a small number of times. The chain recombines TRBV7-9 with TRBJ2-3; weak D call: TRBD2 (5 bases). Trimming stripped 5 bases from V and 4 bases from J, with 13 bases between. Germline loops: CDR1 SEHNR, CDR2 FQNEAQ (reference sequence). The CDR3 consists of 14 residues. For the CDR3, the DNA is TGTGCCAGCAGCGCCCCGTCCGGGGCAGATACGCAGTATTTT. Translation gives CASSAPSGADTQYF.

This rearrangement joins TRBV10-3 to TRBJ1-4; no reliable D call. CDR1 and CDR2 from the germline V gene are ENHRY and SYGVKD. Between the trimmed V and J ends, which lost 7 bases and 8 bases, there was a span of 8 bases. The CDR3 totals 11 residues. The CDR3 reads CAIIFVEKLFF. In DNA form, the CDR3 reads TGTGCCATCATTTTTGTAGAAAAACTGTTTTTT.

V gene TRBV2 combines with J gene TRBJ2-3; D perhaps matches TRBD2 (5 bases). The CDR3 spans 16 residues. Per the germline V gene, CDR1 is SNHLY and CDR2 is FYNNEI. Between the trimmed V and J ends, which lost 4 bases and 0 bases, there was a span of 14 bases. As DNA, the CDR3 is TGTGCCAGCAGTGGGGCCTGGCGGACTAGCACAGATACGCAGTATTTT. Its protein is CASSGAWRTSTDTQYF.

The chain recombines TRBV28 with TRBJ2-2; 9 bases match TRBD2. The CDR3 runs to 15 residues. V shed 5 bases, J shed 5 bases, and the junction held 6 bases outside the gene matches. CDR1 and CDR2 (germline): MDHEN, SYDVKM. The CDR3 region is CASSPLAGITGELFF. The DNA for the CDR3 is TGTGCCAGCAGTCCGCTAGCGGGGATAACCGGGGAGCTGTTTTTT.

The chain links TRBV11-3 to TRBJ2-3; 7 nucleotides line up with TRBD1. V trimming: 3 bases; J trimming: 0 bases; junction bases outside the gene matches: 3. Per germline, CDR1 SGHNT and CDR2 YENEEA. The CDR3 is made up of 15 amino acids. Here the CDR3 DNA reads TGTGCCAGCAGCTTGGGACAGTCGAGCACAGATACGCAGTATTTT. Translating it yields CASSLGQSSTDTQYF.

The chain combines TRBV11-2 with TRBJ1-4, with TRBD1 as a possible D gene (5 bases). The CDR3 is made up of 18 amino acids. Deletions cut 2 bases from V and 7 bases from J, with 23 bases between. Per germline, CDR1 SGHAT and CDR2 FQNNGV. This chain's CDR3 is CASSLRWKYRQGGEKLFF. The CDR3 bases are TGTGCCAGCAGCTTAAGGTGGAAGTATCGGCAGGGAGGTGAAAAACTGTTTTTT.

As regards this clone: The sample contains more than one DNA sequence encoding this CDR3. CDR3 region: CASSLARGETQYF. The CDR3 DNA is TGCGCCAGCAGCTTGGCCCGGGGGGAGACCCAGTACTTC. The chain is built from TRBV5-1 and TRBJ2-5, with a weak D call TRBD2 (6 bases). From germline, CDR1 is SGHRS and CDR2 YFSETQ. Trimming took off 0 bases at V and 5 bases at J, with 8 bases between the two ends. This CDR3 contains 13 residues.

The V and J genes are TRBV5-1 and TRBJ1-1; D call uncertain. The germline CDR1 and CDR2 sequences are SGHRS and YFSETQ. The CDR3 is 15 residues long. V was cut by 0 bases and J by 3 bases, with 12 bases left in between. The CDR3 nucleotides read TGCGCCAGCAGCTTGGGAAGTTTGTCGGACACTGAAGCTTTCTTT. Its protein product is CASSLGSLSDTEAFF.

The rearrangement joins TRBV27 to TRBJ2-7; perhaps TRBD1 as D (6 bases). From germline, CDR1 is MNHEY and CDR2 SMNVEV (reference sequence). V lost 6 bases, J lost 4 bases, and 16 bases lay in between. The CDR3 sequence is 14 residues long. This chain's CDR3 is CASRSRDRSYEQYF. The CDR3 nucleotides read TGTGCCAGCAGAAGCCGAGACAGGTCTTACGAGCAGTACTTC.

This chain joins TRBV6-1 and TRBJ2-4; D call uncertain. Trimming removed 5 bases at V and 1 base at J, with 3 bases between. This CDR3 comprises 12 residues. In germline, CDR1 is MNHNS, CDR2 SASEGT. DNA of the CDR3: TGTGCCAGCAGTCGGGCCAAAAACATTCAGTACTTC. Protein sequence: CASSRAKNIQYF.

This chain uses TRBV29-1 with TRBJ2-7, with 11 bases identical to TRBD2. Germline V lookup: CDR1 SQVTM, CDR2 ANQGSEA. V dropped 5 bases and J dropped 4; count of bases not matched to a gene: 1. The CDR3 totals 12 residues. The CDR3 loop is CSVRTSGYEQYF. The CDR3 nucleotides read TGCAGCGTTAGGACTAGCGGGTACGAGCAGTACTTC.

This clone was seen more than once but under ten times. This sequence joins TRBV18 and TRBJ1-1; D remains unclear. Germline lookup yields CDR1 KGHSH and CDR2 LQKENI. V was pared by 5 bases and J by 6 bases, with 13 bases between. This CDR3 region has 13 residues. The CDR3 DNA reads TGTGCCAGCTCATTGACCGGGATCCCTGAAGCTTTCTTT. This encodes CASSLTGIPEAFF.

The chain's CDR3 is CASSVQAYNSPLHF. For the CDR3, the DNA is TGTGCCAGCAGTGTACAGGCCTATAATTCACCCCTCCACTTT. The chain is built from TRBV2 and TRBJ1-6, with a weak D call TRBD1 (5 bases). V was shortened by 4 bases and J by 2 bases, with 6 bases between the two germline ends. The CDR3 sequence is 14 residues long. The germline CDR1 and CDR2 sequences are SNHLY and FYNNEI. Full variable domain (rest looked up from reference TRBV2 and TRBJ1-6): EPEVTQTPSHQVTQMGQEVILRCVPISNHLYFYWYRQILGQKVEFLVSFYNNEISEKSEIFDDQFSVERPDGSNFTLKIRSTKLEDSAMYFCASSVQAYNSPLHFGNGTRLTVT.

V usage is TRBV5-4 and J usage is TRBJ2-2; D remains unclear. Looked up from germline, CDR1 is SGHNT and CDR2 is YYREEE (reference sequence). There are 16 residues in the CDR3. V was trimmed by 4 bases and J by 0 bases, leaving 13 bases between them. CDR3 residues: CASSPSLAANTGELFF. In DNA form, the CDR3 reads TGTGCCAGCAGCCCATCACTGGCGGCGAACACCGGGGAGCTGTTTTTT.

The chain couples TRBV9 to TRBJ2-1, with D tentatively TRBD1 (5 bases). V lost 0 bases and J 4 bases, leaving 8 bases between the germline ends. Germline-derived CDR1 and CDR2 are SGDLS and YYNGEE. CDR3 size: 14 residues. The DNA for the CDR3 is TGTGCCAGCAGCGTAGACAGGTCTTACAATGAGCAGTTCTTC. As protein: CASSVDRSYNEQFF.

V gene TRBV6-6 combines with J gene TRBJ1-1, with D uncertain. The V gene lost 8 bases and the J gene lost 4 bases, with 14 bases spanning the gap. Per the germline V gene, CDR1 is MNHNY and CDR2 is SVGAGI (reference sequence). CDR3 length: 13 amino acids. This CDR3 is CASRSVTLTEAFF. The CDR3 DNA reads TGTGCCAGCCGATCGGTTACTCTCACTGAAGCTTTCTTT.

This clone came up once. The rearrangement links TRBV2 to TRBJ2-7, with 8 positions matching TRBD2. The CDR3 covers 12 residues. Germline trimming cut 8 bases from V and 1 base from J; bases unmatched to any gene: 1. Germline CDR1 reads SNHLY; CDR2 reads FYNNEI. The CDR3 region has the DNA TGTGCCAGCCGGGGGGGATCCTACGAGCAGTACTTC. It translates to CASRGGSYEQYF.

This chain joins TRBV27 and TRBJ1-6; D is possibly TRBD1 (5 bases). Trimming pared 2 bases from V and 9 bases from J, leaving 8 bases between. The length of the CDR3 is 13 residues. The germline V gene encodes CDR1 MNHEY and CDR2 SMNVEV (reference sequence). CDR3 in amino acids: CASSLGAGSPLHF. Here the CDR3 DNA reads TGTGCCAGCAGTTTAGGGGCCGGTTCACCCCTCCACTTT.

The J gene is TRBJ1-6, the V gene TRBV7-6; 9 positions agree with TRBD1. This CDR3 region has 17 residues. Germline CDR1 reads SGHVS; CDR2 reads FNYEAQ. V lost 0 bases and J lost 6; bases outside the gene matches: 6. CDR3 sequence reads: CASSLATGTGSNSPLHF. The CDR3 DNA follows: TGTGCCAGCAGCTTAGCCACCGGGACAGGGAGTAATTCACCCCTCCACTTT.

The V gene is TRBV6-4, the J gene TRBJ1-4, with D unresolved. CDR1 MRHNA and CDR2 SNTAGT come from the germline V gene. The germline V and J ends were trimmed by 4 bases and 3 bases, with 12 bases remaining between them. The CDR3 extends over 15 amino acids. This CDR3 reads CASSVNSRSNEKLFF. CDR3 in DNA: TGTGCCAGCAGTGTTAACAGCCGTTCTAATGAAAAACTGTTTTTT.

This sequence joins TRBV2 and TRBJ2-3; D is ambiguous. Trimming stripped 4 bases from V and 2 bases from J, with 10 bases between. The CDR3 spans 14 residues. Germline CDR1 reads SNHLY; CDR2 reads FYNNEI. CDR3 in DNA: TGTGCCAGCAGTGTCACAGATTACACAGATACGCAGTATTTT. It translates to CASSVTDYTDTQYF.

This clone was seen a few times. The V gene is TRBV7-9, the J gene TRBJ2-3; D uncertain. Germline CDR1 and CDR2: SEHNR and FQNEAQ (reference sequence). The CDR3 is made up of 12 amino acids. Trimming left V 4 bases short and J 2 bases short, with 4 bases between. CDR3 nucleotide sequence: TGTGCCAGCAGCTACTACACAGATACGCAGTATTTT. Residues: CASSYYTDTQYF.

The rearrangement joins TRBV7-2 to TRBJ2-7; TRBD1 matches at 7 bases. The germline CDR1 and CDR2 sequences are SGHTA and FQGNSA. The CDR3 extends over 15 amino acids. Trimming at V came to 6 bases and at J to 5 bases, leaving 13 bases not matched to a gene. The CDR3 DNA follows: TGTGCCAGCAGGAAGACCAGGGACAGTGTCCACGAGCAGTACTTC. Translating it yields CASRKTRDSVHEQYF.

V is TRBV10-3 and J is TRBJ1-6; 7 bases map to TRBD1. V lost 5 bases to trimming and J lost 6 bases; unmatched junction nucleotides: 10. CDR3 length: 16 amino acids. CDR1 is ENHRY, CDR2 SYGVKD, per germline. The CDR3 DNA reads TGTGCCATCAGTCCCGACAGGGCAGACGGTAATTCACCCCTCCACTTT. It codes for CAISPDRADGNSPLHF.

The chain couples TRBV7-3 to TRBJ1-1; 8 nucleotides align to TRBD1. CDR1 SGHTA and CDR2 FQGTGA come from the germline V gene. Losses at the gene ends were 3 bases for V and 4 bases for J; bases not matched to a gene: 4. CDR3 length equals 14 residues. CDR3 protein: CASSFDRGSTEAFF. CDR3 DNA: TGTGCCAGCAGCTTCGACAGGGGTTCCACTGAAGCTTTCTTT.

The chain employs TRBV19 and TRBJ2-6; TRBD1 aligns across 9 bases. With 4 bases clipped from V and 4 bases from J, the junction kept 5 bases outside the gene matches. The CDR3 sequence is 16 residues long. Germline CDR1 LNHDA, CDR2 SQIVND (reference sequence). The DNA of the CDR3 is TGTGCCAGTAGTAGGGGGACAGGGAGGGGGGCCAACGTCCTGACTTTC. This translates into CASSRGTGRGANVLTF.

V and J are TRBV28 and TRBJ1-2; 12 bases are a match to TRBD1. The CDR3 sequence is 15 residues long. V shed 6 bases, J shed 6 bases, and the junction held 8 bases outside the gene matches. Per germline, CDR1 MDHEN and CDR2 SYDVKM. The CDR3 nucleotides read TGTGCCAGCAGCCGGGACAGGGGGCGCCGCAATGGCTACACCTTC. Translated: CASSRDRGRRNGYTF.

The V call is TRBV9, the J call TRBJ1-6; D is ambiguous. The CDR3 covers 13 residues. Germline loops: CDR1 SGDLS, CDR2 YYNGEE. V dropped 5 bases and J dropped 7 bases, with 10 bases sitting between them. The CDR3 protein is CASSELQNSPLHF. In DNA form, the CDR3 reads TGTGCCAGCAGTGAATTACAGAATTCACCCCTCCACTTT.

The V and J genes are TRBV4-3 and TRBJ1-3; D remains unclear. V dropped 5 bases and J dropped 4 bases, with 15 bases sitting between them. The CDR3 consists of 15 residues. The germline CDR1 and CDR2 sequences are LGHNA and YSLEER. CDR3 amino acids: CASSLGRGSGNTIYF. The CDR3 nucleotides read TGCGCCAGCAGCTTGGGGAGAGGTTCCGGAAACACCATATATTTT.

This chain joins TRBV5-4 and TRBJ2-3; 9 bases match TRBD1. Germline CDR1 SGHNT, CDR2 YYREEE (reference sequence). The CDR3 is 16 residues long. V shed 4 bases and J 4 bases; nucleotides not matched to a gene: 10. As DNA, the CDR3 is TGTGCCAGCAGCATTAAACAGGGGGCGCGGGCAGATACGCAGTATTTT. This sequence encodes CASSIKQGARADTQYF.

In its sample, this clone was seen a few times. This rearrangement joins TRBV6-1 to TRBJ1-5; D gene uncertain. Trimming took 10 bases from V and 7 from J, leaving 17 bases between them. The CDR3 consists of 13 residues. The germline V gene has CDR1 MNHNS and CDR2 SASEGT. The CDR3: CANRSTGNQPQHF. The CDR3 DNA is TGTGCCAACAGATCAACGGGAAACCAGCCCCAGCATTTT.

The V call is TRBV30, the J call TRBJ1-2, with D uncertain. The germline V and J ends were trimmed by 3 bases and 4 bases, with 6 bases remaining between them. The V gene's germline CDR1 is GTSNPN and CDR2 SVGIG (reference sequence). The CDR3 covers 11 residues. The CDR3: CAWRDFYGYTF. DNA of the CDR3: TGTGCCTGGAGGGACTTCTATGGCTACACCTTC.